The clone carrying this T cell receptor beta chain occurred a few times. Its target is not known. The entry originates in a study of cytomegalovirus exposure and HLA in healthy donors. Across the whole study: Unique TCRs numbering some 80 million, obtained from HLA-typed donors, made up an early data release. Study conclusions and caveats: HLA allele associations emerged for roughly 17,000 TCR beta sequences in a later analysis, at 0.05 false discovery rate.

The donors were healthy bone marrow donors. Nominally healthy donors were sampled, though unrecorded immune exposures were likely. Trimming took 4 bases from V and 7 from J; bases not matched to a gene: 7. There are 15 residues in the CDR3. Germline lookup yields CDR1 SGHTS and CDR2 YDEGEE. Primers included in the PCR were 60 Vbeta and 13 Jbeta primers. Assay: immunoSEQ multiplex PCR; the TCRdb copy retains only in-frame clones and omits some. Of roughly 200,000 clones detected, approximately 80% appear once; the ten largest clones hold over 12%. The source is a woman aged 25 to 39 in good health and CMV-seropositive. Material: PBMCs. The chain employs TRBV5-8 and TRBJ2-1, with 11 bases that match TRBD2. The chain's CDR3 is CASSHRTSGWNEQFF. CDR3 sequence (DNA): TGTGCCAGCAGCCACAGGACTAGCGGGTGGAATGAGCAGTTCTTC.